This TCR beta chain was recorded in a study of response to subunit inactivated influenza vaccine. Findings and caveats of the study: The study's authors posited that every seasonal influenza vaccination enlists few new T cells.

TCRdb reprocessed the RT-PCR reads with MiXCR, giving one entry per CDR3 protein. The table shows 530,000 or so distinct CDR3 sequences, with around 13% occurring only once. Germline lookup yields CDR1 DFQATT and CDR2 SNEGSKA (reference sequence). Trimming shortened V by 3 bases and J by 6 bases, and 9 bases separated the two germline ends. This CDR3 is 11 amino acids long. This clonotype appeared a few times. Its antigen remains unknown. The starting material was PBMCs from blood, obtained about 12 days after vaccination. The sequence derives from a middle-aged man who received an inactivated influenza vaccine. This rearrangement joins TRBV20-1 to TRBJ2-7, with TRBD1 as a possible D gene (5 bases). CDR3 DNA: TGCAGTGCTAGTACTGGGGCCGAGCAGTACTTC. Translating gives CSASTGAEQYF.